This T cell receptor beta chain appears in the sequencing data of a study of T cell changes during pregnancy in multiple sclerosis (dated by TCRdb to about 2019). Regarding the complete study: In women with multiple sclerosis, the researchers looked at how the T cell repertoire shifted as pregnancy progressed.

Libraries were constructed by the immunoSEQ multiplex PCR assay. The table comes from immuneACCESS by way of TCRdb, which keeps in-frame sequences with V and J called. Part of the clones is missing from these tables; in studies checked, under half for an unresolved V gene and the rest for unknown reasons. Present in this sample are 66,000 or so clones, 91% of which were seen just once. The top ten clones comprise approximately 5.3% of the sample. From the cysteine through the phenylalanine, the CDR3 covers 16 amino acids. Only the CDR3 part of the read is kept: 48 bases, read in frame from the first base. In the germline V gene, CDR1 corresponds to MDHEN and CDR2 to SYDVKM. V ends up 6 bases short and J 4 bases short, with an unmatched junction base count of 8. Comment on this clone: Its binding antigen is unknown. Per-nucleotide qualities are absent, and no much larger clonotype sits a single base away.

This clonotype originated in a female donor with multiple sclerosis, enrolled in a pregnancy study. This specimen was CD8+ T cells from peripheral blood mononuclear cells, taken before pregnancy. Here the chain combines TRBV28 and TRBJ2-2, with TRBD1 identical over 10 junction bases. For the CDR3, the sequence is CASSQIRTGGTGELFF. The base sequence is TGTGCCAGCAGCCAAATACGGACAGGGGGCACCGGGGAGCTGTTTTTT. With all but the CDR3 taken from the reference TRBV28 and TRBJ2-2 genes, the full variable domain is: DVKVTQSSRYLVKRTGEKVFLECVQDMDHENMFWYRQDPGLGLRLIYFSYDVKMKEKGDIPEGYSVSREKKERFSLILESASTNQTSMYLCASSQIRTGGTGELFFGEGSRLTVL.